One and the same sample provided the 29 T cell receptor beta chains below, sequenced in a study of cytomegalovirus exposure and HLA in healthy donors. The PCR made use of 60 Vbeta and 13 Jbeta primers. Sequencing used immunoSEQ multiplex PCR; TCRdb keeps in-frame clones, though not all of them. The profile shows approximately 180,000 clones, 60% to 80% of them singletons. Source material: PBMCs. All receptors derive from a woman in her forties or fifties in good health and CMV-seropositive.

The chain carries TRBV18 and TRBJ1-2; no clear D. This CDR3 is 13 amino acids long. The V end was cut by 3 bases, the J end by 3 bases, with 8 bases between. Germline loops: CDR1 KGHSH, CDR2 LQKENI. In nucleotides, the CDR3 is TGTGCCAGCTCACCGTCATTTGACTATGGCTACACCTTC. Its protein is CASSPSFDYGYTF.

V and J are TRBV1 and TRBJ2-3; the table's TRBD1 call for D was not verified on the DNA. TRBV1 is given as a pseudogene. CDR3 length: 17 amino acids. The CDR3 here is CTSSQTPGQGYTDTQYF. CDR3 bases: TGCACCAGCAGCCAAACTCCGGGACAGGGTTACACAGATACGCAGTATTTT.

The chain couples TRBV19 to TRBJ1-5; D is unclear. Trimming stripped 7 bases from V and 4 bases from J, with 11 bases between. The CDR3 extends over 13 amino acids. CDR1 LNHDA and CDR2 SQIVND come from the germline V gene (reference sequence). The CDR3 loop reads CASTRGGNQPQHF. The DNA of the CDR3 is TGTGCCAGTACCCGGGGTGGTAATCAGCCCCAGCATTTT. Using reference TRBV19 and TRBJ1-5 for the parts outside the CDR3, the full variable domain is DGGITQSPKYLFRKEGQNVTLSCEQNLNHDAMYWYRQDPGQGLRLIYYSQIVNDFQKGDIAEGYSVSREKKESFPLTVTSAQKNPTAFYLCASTRGGNQPQHFGDGTRLSIL.

The gene calls are TRBV19 and TRBJ1-5; no clear D gene. Trimming removed 3 bases at V and 1 base at J, with 7 bases between. This CDR3 spans 14 amino acids. In germline, CDR1 is LNHDA, CDR2 SQIVND (reference sequence). This chain's CDR3 is CASSMWASNQPQHF. DNA of the CDR3: TGTGCCAGTAGTATGTGGGCCAGCAATCAGCCCCAGCATTTT.

The rearrangement uses TRBV11-2 and TRBJ1-2; 9 bases align to TRBD1. V trimming: 5 bases; J trimming: 4 bases; junction bases outside the gene matches: 8. The germline gives CDR1 SGHAT, CDR2 FQNNGV. The CDR3 covers 15 residues. The chain's CDR3 is CASSVVGQGSYGYTF. For the CDR3, the DNA is TGTGCCAGCAGCGTTGTAGGACAGGGGAGCTATGGCTACACCTTC.

This sequence joins TRBV18 and TRBJ1-1; D is unresolved. The CDR3 spans 14 residues. V shed 3 bases and J shed 7 bases, with 15 bases lying between them. The germline V gene has CDR1 KGHSH and CDR2 LQKENI. CDR3 bases: TGTGCCAGCTCACCCCCCGGAAGGTCGGGTGAAGCTTTCTTT. Translating gives CASSPPGRSGEAFF. Supplemented by reference TRBV18 and TRBJ1-1, the full variable domain reads NAGVMQNPRHLVRRRGQEARLRCSPMKGHSHVYWYRQLPEEGLKFMVYLQKENIIDESGMPKERFSAEFPKEGPSILRIQQVVRGDSAAYFCASSPPGRSGEAFFGQGTRLTVV.

The CDR3 here is CASSLVASGGAFPGTDTQYF. The DNA of the CDR3 is TGCGCCAGCAGCTTGGTTGCCAGCGGGGGGGCCTTCCCTGGCACAGATACGCAGTATTTT. The chain joins TRBV5-1 to TRBJ2-3, with TRBD2 matching 10 bases. Losses at the gene ends were 0 bases for V and 1 base for J; bases not matched to a gene: 14. Germline lookup yields CDR1 SGHRS and CDR2 YFSETQ. CDR3 length: 20 residues.

The rearrangement joins TRBV27 to TRBJ1-6; perhaps TRBD1 as D (6 bases). Trimming took off 0 bases at V and 7 bases at J, with 16 bases between the two ends. Germline CDR1 reads MNHEY; CDR2 reads SMNVEV (reference sequence). The CDR3 consists of 17 residues. The CDR3 reads CASSLSLTGVINSPLHF. The CDR3 DNA is TGTGCCAGCAGTTTATCACTGACAGGCGTTATCAATTCACCCCTCCACTTT.

This clone was observed once. This chain joins TRBV5-1 and TRBJ1-1; 7 positions agree with TRBD1. The germline V gene has CDR1 SGHRS and CDR2 YFSETQ. This CDR3 is built from 15 residues. The V gene end was trimmed by 2 bases and the J gene end by 3 bases; junction bases not matched to a gene: 7. Here the CDR3 reads CASSFRSQGDTEAFF. CDR3 nucleotide sequence: TGCGCCAGCAGCTTTCGGTCCCAGGGGGACACTGAAGCTTTCTTT.

This chain links TRBV7-9 with TRBJ2-1, with D unresolved. Germline V gene data show CDR1 as SEHNR and CDR2 as FQNEAQ (reference sequence). Trimming took off 1 base at V and 2 bases at J, with 9 bases between the two ends. The length of the CDR3 is 15 residues. CDR3 sequence (DNA): TGTGCCAGCAGCTTAGAACAGACACCCTACAATGAGCAGTTCTTC. This sequence encodes CASSLEQTPYNEQFF.

The chain employs TRBV7-9 and TRBJ2-1; TRBD1 agrees at 11 bases. This CDR3 has 15 residues. The V gene's germline CDR1 is SEHNR and CDR2 FQNEAQ (reference sequence). Trimming removed 3 bases from V and 11 bases from J; junction bases left unmatched: 9. CDR3 in amino acids: CASSFGQGAQNKQFF. The CDR3 DNA is TGTGCCAGCAGCTTCGGACAGGGGGCCCAAAATAAGCAGTTCTTC.

V and J are TRBV5-4 and TRBJ1-6; D is uncertain. This CDR3 region has 15 residues. The V and J ends lost 0 bases and 6 bases respectively, with 10 bases between them. In germline, CDR1 is SGHNT, CDR2 YYREEE (reference sequence). The CDR3 region is CASSLGPRGNSPLHF. CDR3 DNA: TGTGCCAGCAGCTTGGGACCGCGGGGTAATTCACCCCTCCACTTT.

The gene calls are TRBV4-1 and TRBJ1-2; TRBD1 matches at 9 bases. Trimming at V came to 3 bases and at J to 7 bases, leaving 15 bases not matched to a gene. The CDR3 spans 17 residues. Germline values: CDR1 MGHRA, CDR2 YSYEKL. In DNA form, the CDR3 reads TGCGCCAGCAGCCAGCCGGATGGGACAGGGTCATCTGGTGGCTACACCTTC. It encodes CASSQPDGTGSSGGYTF.

This chain links TRBV7-3 with TRBJ2-3; D is perhaps TRBD1 (5 bases). Germline values: CDR1 SGHTA, CDR2 FQGTGA. V lost 4 bases and J 5 bases, leaving 10 bases between the germline ends. This CDR3 comprises 13 residues. Here the CDR3 reads CASSWGAQDTQYF. The CDR3 DNA follows: TGTGCCAGCAGCTGGGGCGCACAAGATACGCAGTATTTT.

CDR3 loop: CASMPRGTGLSPLHF. In DNA form, the CDR3 reads TGTGCCAGCATGCCTCGGGGGACAGGGCTTTCACCCCTCCACTTT. The V and J genes are TRBV2 and TRBJ1-6; 9 nucleotides align to TRBD1. The trim removed 7 bases at V and 9 bases at J, leaving 10 bases unmatched. This CDR3 region has 15 residues. CDR1 and CDR2 (germline): SNHLY, FYNNEI. The full variable domain, completed using reference TRBV2 and TRBJ1-6, is EPEVTQTPSHQVTQMGQEVILRCVPISNHLYFYWYRQILGQKVEFLVSFYNNEISEKSEIFDDQFSVERPDGSNFTLKIRSTKLEDSAMYFCASMPRGTGLSPLHFGNGTRLTVT.

This chain uses TRBV21-1 with TRBJ1-1. TRBV21-1 is deemed a pseudogene. The CDR3 sequence is 15 residues long. CDR3 amino acids: CASSKPAAPNTEAFF. The CDR3 nucleotides read TGTGCCAGCTCAAAACCGGCAGCGCCGAACACTGAAGCTTTCTTT.

This clone was seen more than once but under ten times. The V and J genes are TRBV7-3 and TRBJ2-1; D may be TRBD2 (5 bases). V dropped 4 bases and J dropped 10 bases, with 11 bases sitting between them. This CDR3 has 12 residues. Germline V gene data show CDR1 as SGHTA and CDR2 as FQGTGA. The CDR3 bases are TGTGCCAGCAGCTACTCGGGGTCCGAGCAGTTCTTC. Protein: CASSYSGSEQFF.

This chain links TRBV19 with TRBJ1-5, with D tentatively TRBD1 (6 bases). The germline V gene has CDR1 LNHDA and CDR2 SQIVND (reference sequence). The CDR3 totals 16 residues. Deletions cut 5 bases from V and 0 bases from J, with 14 bases between. The CDR3: CASSVTWGPSNQPQHF. The CDR3 nucleotides are TGTGCCAGTAGTGTCACATGGGGGCCTAGCAATCAGCCCCAGCATTTT. Full variable domain (outside the CDR3, taken from reference TRBV19 and TRBJ1-5): DGGITQSPKYLFRKEGQNVTLSCEQNLNHDAMYWYRQDPGQGLRLIYYSQIVNDFQKGDIAEGYSVSREKKESFPLTVTSAQKNPTAFYLCASSVTWGPSNQPQHFGDGTRLSIL.

The chain recombines TRBV6-6 with TRBJ1-1; a possible D gene is TRBD1 (6 bases). From germline, CDR1 is MNHNY and CDR2 SVGAGI (reference sequence). The CDR3 is made up of 14 amino acids. V lost 5 bases and J 1 base, leaving 11 bases between the germline ends. As DNA, the CDR3 is TGTGCCAGCAGTGACGGGACACGGAACACTGAAGCTTTCTTT. It specifies CASSDGTRNTEAFF.

V usage is TRBV5-1 and J usage is TRBJ2-7, with TRBD1 identical over 7 bases. The CDR3 loop spans 15 amino acids. Germline-derived CDR1 and CDR2 are SGHRS and YFSETQ. Unmatched junction bases numbered 12, after V lost 4 bases and J lost 5 bases. The CDR3 nucleotides read TGCGCCAGCAGCCCCAAAACGACAGGGAACCACGAGCAGTACTTC. Amino acid sequence: CASSPKTTGNHEQYF.

The chain couples TRBV28 to TRBJ2-1; maybe TRBD1 (6 bases). The germline V and J ends were trimmed by 6 bases and 4 bases, with 10 bases remaining between them. The CDR3 is 13 residues long. Germline V gives CDR1 MDHEN, CDR2 SYDVKM. The DNA for the CDR3 is TGTGCCAGCAGAATACAGGGATACAATGAGCAGTTCTTC. This gives the protein CASRIQGYNEQFF.

This clone occurred once. This sequence joins TRBV19 and TRBJ2-7; TRBD1 matches 10 bases. The ends lost 8 bases at V and 2 bases at J; junction bases unmatched: 3. The CDR3 consists of 13 residues. CDR1 and CDR2 from the germline V gene are LNHDA and SQIVND (reference sequence). CDR3 loop: CASGGQGAYEQYF. The DNA of the CDR3 is TGTGCCAGTGGCGGACAGGGGGCCTACGAGCAGTACTTC.

The V gene is TRBV4-2, the J gene TRBJ1-4; TRBD1 matches at 9 bases. Trimming removed 1 base from V and 7 bases from J; junction bases left unmatched: 7. Looked up from germline, CDR1 is LGHNA and CDR2 is YNFKEQ. This CDR3 is built from 16 residues. The CDR3: CASSQGEGTGLEKLFF. Written as DNA, the CDR3 is TGTGCCAGCAGCCAAGGGGAAGGGACAGGGCTTGAAAAACTGTTTTTT.

The V gene is TRBV10-3, the J gene TRBJ1-2; D gene unclear. Germline V gene data show CDR1 as ENHRY and CDR2 as SYGVKD. This CDR3 comprises 16 residues. Trimming left V 3 bases short and J 1 base short, with 15 bases between. The CDR3 here is CAISEVSPSGNYGYTF. The CDR3, as DNA: TGTGCCATCAGTGAAGTCAGTCCCTCGGGTAACTATGGCTACACCTTC.

The rearrangement links TRBV6-1 to TRBJ1-1; TRBD1 matches 12 bases. The germline CDR1 and CDR2 sequences are MNHNS and SASEGT. Germline trimming cut 8 bases from V and 5 bases from J; bases unmatched to any gene: 3. This CDR3 spans 13 amino acids. The chain's CDR3 is CASGDRGLTEAFF. The CDR3 DNA reads as TGTGCCAGCGGGGACAGGGGGCTAACTGAAGCTTTCTTT.

CDR3 amino acids: CASRVVSGLDSPLHF. For the CDR3, the DNA is TGCGCCAGCAGGGTGGTAAGCGGACTGGATTCACCCCTCCACTTT. The chain recombines TRBV5-1 with TRBJ1-6; D remains ambiguous. The CDR3 runs to 15 residues. V was clipped by 5 bases and J by 8 bases, with 17 bases between them. Per the germline V gene, CDR1 is SGHRS and CDR2 is YFSETQ.

The chain links TRBV13 to TRBJ2-3, with TRBD1 matching 7 bases. J gave up 5 bases and V 7 bases, and 9 bases lay outside the gene matches. Germline V gene lookup returns CDR1 PRHDT and CDR2 FYEKMQ (reference sequence). The CDR3 covers 14 residues. The CDR3 bases are TGTGCCAGCACCTTCGGGACAGTTGGAGATACGCAGTATTTT. The encoded protein is CASTFGTVGDTQYF. The variable domain in full, with the rest retrieved from reference TRBV13 and TRBJ2-3, is AAGVIQSPRHLIKEKRETATLKCYPIPRHDTVYWYQQGPGQDPQFLISFYEKMQSDKGSIPDRFSAQQFSDYHSELNMSSLELGDSALYFCASTFGTVGDTQYFGPGTRLTVL.

The chain uses TRBV6-5 and TRBJ1-1; 7 bases agree with TRBD1. Per the germline V gene, CDR1 is MNHEY and CDR2 is SVGAGI. The ends lost 5 bases at V and 3 bases at J; junction bases unmatched: 3. This CDR3 is built from 13 residues. CDR3 amino acids: CASSLQGDTEAFF. As DNA, the CDR3 is TGTGCCAGCAGTCTTCAGGGGGACACTGAAGCTTTCTTT.

This chain joins TRBV10-3 and TRBJ2-7; D uncertain. The CDR3 covers 13 residues. Germline CDR1 is ENHRY and CDR2 is SYGVKD. Trimming pared 0 bases from V and 6 bases from J, leaving 9 bases between. The CDR3 protein is CAISESLTREQYF. The CDR3 DNA sequence: TGTGCCATCAGTGAGTCCTTGACACGCGAGCAGTACTTC.